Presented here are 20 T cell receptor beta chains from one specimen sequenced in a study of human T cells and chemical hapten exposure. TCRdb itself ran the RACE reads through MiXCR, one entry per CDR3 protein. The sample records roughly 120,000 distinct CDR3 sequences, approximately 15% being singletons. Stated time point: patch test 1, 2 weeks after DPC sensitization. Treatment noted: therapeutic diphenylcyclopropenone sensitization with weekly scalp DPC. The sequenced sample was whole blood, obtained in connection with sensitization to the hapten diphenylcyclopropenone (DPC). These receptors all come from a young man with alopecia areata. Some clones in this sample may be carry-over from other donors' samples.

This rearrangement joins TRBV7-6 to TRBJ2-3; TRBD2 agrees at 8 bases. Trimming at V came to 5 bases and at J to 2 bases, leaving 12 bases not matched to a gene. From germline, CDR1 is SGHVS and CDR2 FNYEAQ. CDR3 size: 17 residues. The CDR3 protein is CASSGAGGGPFTDTQYF. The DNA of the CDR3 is TGTGCCAGCAGCGGAGCGGGCGGGGGGCCGTTCACAGATACGCAGTATTTT.

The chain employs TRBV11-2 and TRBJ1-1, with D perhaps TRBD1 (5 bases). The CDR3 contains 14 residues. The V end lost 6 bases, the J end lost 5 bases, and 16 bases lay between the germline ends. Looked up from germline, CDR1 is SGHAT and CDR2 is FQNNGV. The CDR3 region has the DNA TGTGCCAGCAGACTACCACGGTCAGGGACTGAAGCTTTCTTT. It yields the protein CASRLPRSGTEAFF.

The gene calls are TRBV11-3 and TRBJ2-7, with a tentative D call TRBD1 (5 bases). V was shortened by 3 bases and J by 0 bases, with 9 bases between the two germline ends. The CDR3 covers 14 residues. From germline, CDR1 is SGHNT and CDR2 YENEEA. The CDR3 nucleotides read TGTGCCAGCAGCTTCACAGGAGACTCCTACGAGCAGTACTTC. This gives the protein CASSFTGDSYEQYF.

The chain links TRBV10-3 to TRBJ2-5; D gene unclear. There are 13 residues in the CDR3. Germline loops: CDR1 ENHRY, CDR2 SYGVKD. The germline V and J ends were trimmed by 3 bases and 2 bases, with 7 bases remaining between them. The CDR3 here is CAISEGRQETQYF. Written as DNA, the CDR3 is TGTGCCATCAGTGAAGGCAGGCAAGAGACCCAGTACTTC.

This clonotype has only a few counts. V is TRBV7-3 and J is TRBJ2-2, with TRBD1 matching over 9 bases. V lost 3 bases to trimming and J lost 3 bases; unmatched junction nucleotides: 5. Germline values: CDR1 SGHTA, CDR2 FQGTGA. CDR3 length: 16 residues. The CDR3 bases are TGTGCCAGCAGCTTTACAGGGGGCGCGGACACCGGGGAGCTGTTTTTT. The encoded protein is CASSFTGGADTGELFF.

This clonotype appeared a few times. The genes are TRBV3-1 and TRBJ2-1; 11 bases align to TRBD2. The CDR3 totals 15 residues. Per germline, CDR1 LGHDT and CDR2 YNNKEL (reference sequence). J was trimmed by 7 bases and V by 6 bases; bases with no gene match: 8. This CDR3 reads CASRLTSGGRNEQFF. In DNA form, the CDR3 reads TGTGCCAGCAGACTAACTAGCGGGGGACGAAATGAGCAGTTCTTC.

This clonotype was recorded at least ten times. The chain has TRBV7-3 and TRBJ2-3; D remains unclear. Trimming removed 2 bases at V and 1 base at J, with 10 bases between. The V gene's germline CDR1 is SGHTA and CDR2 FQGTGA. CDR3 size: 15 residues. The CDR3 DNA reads TGTGCCAGCAGCTTATCTACACCCCGCACAGATACGCAGTATTTT. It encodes CASSLSTPRTDTQYF.

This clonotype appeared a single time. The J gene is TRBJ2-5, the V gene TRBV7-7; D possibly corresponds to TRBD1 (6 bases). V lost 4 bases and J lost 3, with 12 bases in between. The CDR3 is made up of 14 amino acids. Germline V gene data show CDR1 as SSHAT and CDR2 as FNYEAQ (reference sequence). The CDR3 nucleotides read TGTGCCAGCAGCTCCTTGGACAGCGAAGAGACCCAGTACTTC. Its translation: CASSSLDSEETQYF.

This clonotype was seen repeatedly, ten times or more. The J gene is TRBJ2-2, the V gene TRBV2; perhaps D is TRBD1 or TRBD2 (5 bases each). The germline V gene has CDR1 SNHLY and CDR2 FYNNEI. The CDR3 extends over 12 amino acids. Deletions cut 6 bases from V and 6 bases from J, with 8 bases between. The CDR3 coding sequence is TGTGCCAGCAGGAGGGGCGCCGGGGAGCTGTTTTTT. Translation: CASRRGAGELFF.

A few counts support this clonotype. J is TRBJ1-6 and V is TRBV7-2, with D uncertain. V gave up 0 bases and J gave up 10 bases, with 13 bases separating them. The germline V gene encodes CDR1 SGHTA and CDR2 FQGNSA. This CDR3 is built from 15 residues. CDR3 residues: CASSLASTRTSPLHF. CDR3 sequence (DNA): TGTGCCAGCAGCTTAGCCAGCACTCGAACCTCACCCCTCCACTTT.

The DNA for the CDR3 is TGTGCCAGCAGACTCGGGGCTGTTAATTCACCCCTCCACTTT. Amino acid sequence: CASRLGAVNSPLHF. The chain joins TRBV12-3 or TRBV12-4 to TRBJ1-6; maybe TRBD1 (5 bases). The CDR3 spans 14 residues. Trimming pared 6 bases from V and 6 bases from J, leaving 12 bases between.

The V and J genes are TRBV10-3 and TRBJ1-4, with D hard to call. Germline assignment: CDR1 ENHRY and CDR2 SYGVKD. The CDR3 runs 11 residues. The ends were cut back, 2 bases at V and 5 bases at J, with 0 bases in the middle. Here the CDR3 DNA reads TGTGCCATCAGTGAGAATGAAAAACTGTTTTTT. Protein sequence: CAISENEKLFF.

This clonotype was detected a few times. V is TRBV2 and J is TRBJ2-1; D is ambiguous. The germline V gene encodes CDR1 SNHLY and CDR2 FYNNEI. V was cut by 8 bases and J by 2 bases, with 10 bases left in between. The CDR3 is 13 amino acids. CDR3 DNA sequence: TGTGCCAGCGATACAGAGACCTACAATGAGCAGTTCTTC. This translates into CASDTETYNEQFF.

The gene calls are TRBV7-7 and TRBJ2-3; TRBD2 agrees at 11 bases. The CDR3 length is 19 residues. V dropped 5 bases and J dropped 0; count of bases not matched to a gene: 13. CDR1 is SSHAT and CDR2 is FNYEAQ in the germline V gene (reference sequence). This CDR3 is CASSPRPSGGYLSTDTQYF. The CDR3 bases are TGTGCCAGCAGCCCCCGGCCTAGCGGGGGGTATCTAAGCACAGATACGCAGTATTTT.

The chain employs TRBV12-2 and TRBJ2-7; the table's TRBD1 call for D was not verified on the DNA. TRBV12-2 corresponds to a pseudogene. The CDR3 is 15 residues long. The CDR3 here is CASRMRTAPTYEQYV. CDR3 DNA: TGTGCAAGTCGCATGAGGACAGCCCCGACCTACGAGCAGTACGTC.

The CDR3 spells CASSQDQGIRAEAFF. CDR3 bases: TGTGCCAGCAGCCAAGATCAAGGCATTCGGGCTGAAGCTTTCTTT. The chain combines TRBV3-1 with TRBJ1-1; D not resolved. Germline CDR1 reads LGHDT; CDR2 reads YNNKEL (reference sequence). The CDR3 contains 15 residues. The germline V and J ends were trimmed by 0 bases and 6 bases, with 14 bases remaining between them.

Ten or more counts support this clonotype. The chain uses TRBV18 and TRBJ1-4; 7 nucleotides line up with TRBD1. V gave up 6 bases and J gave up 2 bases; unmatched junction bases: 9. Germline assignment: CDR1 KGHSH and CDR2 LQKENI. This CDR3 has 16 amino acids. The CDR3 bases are TGTGCCAGCTCCCGAACAGGGGCGAAGACTAATGAAAAACTGTTTTTT. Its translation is CASSRTGAKTNEKLFF. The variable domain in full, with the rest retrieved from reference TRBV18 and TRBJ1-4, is NAGVMQNPRHLVRRRGQEARLRCSPMKGHSHVYWYRQLPEEGLKFMVYLQKENIIDESGMPKERFSAEFPKEGPSILRIQQVVRGDSAAYFCASSRTGAKTNEKLFFGSGTQLSVL.

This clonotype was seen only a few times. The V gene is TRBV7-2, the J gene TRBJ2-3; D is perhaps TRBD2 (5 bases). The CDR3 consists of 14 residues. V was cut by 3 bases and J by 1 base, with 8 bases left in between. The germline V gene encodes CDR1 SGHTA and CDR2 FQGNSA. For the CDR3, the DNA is TGTGCCAGCAGCTTCGGGGAGCGCACAGATACGCAGTATTTT. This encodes CASSFGERTDTQYF.

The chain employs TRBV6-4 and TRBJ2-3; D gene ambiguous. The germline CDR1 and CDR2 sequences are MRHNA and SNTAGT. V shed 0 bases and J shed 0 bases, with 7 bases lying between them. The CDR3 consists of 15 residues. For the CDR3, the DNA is TGTGCCAGCAGTGACTCCCCTTCAAGCACAGATACGCAGTATTTT. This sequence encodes CASSDSPSSTDTQYF.

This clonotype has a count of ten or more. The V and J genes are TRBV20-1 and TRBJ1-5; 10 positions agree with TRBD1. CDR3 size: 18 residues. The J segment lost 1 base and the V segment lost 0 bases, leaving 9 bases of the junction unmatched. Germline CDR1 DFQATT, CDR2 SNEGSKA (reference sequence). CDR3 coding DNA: TGCAGTGCTAGAGAAATGACAGGGGGCCTTGCCAGCAATCAGCCCCAGCATTTT. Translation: CSAREMTGGLASNQPQHF.